The 31 T cell receptor beta chains below all came from one sample that was sequenced in a study of cytomegalovirus exposure and HLA in healthy donors. Primers: 60 Vbeta forward and 13 Jbeta reverse. Some clones are missing from TCRdb's copy, which holds only in-frame ones; the method was immunoSEQ multiplex PCR. This sample's table reports over 100,000 clones. The sequenced material came from PBMCs. The receptors here all came from a woman aged 40-49 years in good health and CMV-seropositive.

To note about this clone: At one boundary the junction diverges from the germline segment, which might be a read error. The chain links TRBV5-4 to TRBJ2-3; 8 nucleotides match TRBD1. The CDR3 contains 15 residues. Germline loops: CDR1 SGHNT, CDR2 YYREEE (reference sequence). The CDR3 protein is CASSPQGAPPDTRYF. CDR3 in DNA: TGTGCCAGCAGTCCCCAGGGGGCACCACCAGATACGCGGTATTTT. The whole variable domain, filled in from reference TRBV5-4 and TRBJ2-3, reads ETGVTQSPTHLIKTRGQQVTLRCSSQSGHNTVSWYQQALGQGPQFIFQYYREEENGRGNFPPRFSGLQFPNYSSELNVNALELDDSALYLCASSPQGAPPDTRYFGPGTRLTVL.

V usage is TRBV28 and J usage is TRBJ1-3; perhaps TRBD1 as D (6 bases). V was shortened by 7 bases and J by 10 bases, with 17 bases between the two germline ends. In germline, CDR1 is MDHEN, CDR2 SYDVKM. The CDR3 has 13 residues. CDR3 sequence reads: CASTPDRPKTIYF. The CDR3 nucleotides read TGTGCCAGCACCCCCGACAGGCCTAAGACCATATATTTT. Filled out from reference TRBV28 and TRBJ1-3, the complete variable domain reads DVKVTQSSRYLVKRTGEKVFLECVQDMDHENMFWYRQDPGLGLRLIYFSYDVKMKEKGDIPEGYSVSREKKERFSLILESASTNQTSMYLCASTPDRPKTIYFGEGSWLTVV.

J is TRBJ1-4 and V is TRBV6-1; 9 bases map to TRBD1. J gave up 6 bases and V 7 bases, and 6 bases lay outside the gene matches. Germline lookup yields CDR1 MNHNS and CDR2 SASEGT. The CDR3 is 14 amino acids. In DNA form, the CDR3 reads TGTGCCAGCAACCCGACAGGGGGTTATGAAAAACTGTTTTTT. Translation gives CASNPTGGYEKLFF.

The chain combines TRBV28 with TRBJ2-7; D is possibly TRBD1 (6 bases). This CDR3 spans 15 amino acids. Trimming removed 3 bases from V and 0 bases from J, with 12 bases in between. Germline CDR1 MDHEN, CDR2 SYDVKM. DNA for the CDR3: TGTGCCAGCAGTTTCGGACAGACCAGCTCCTACGAGCAGTACTTC. Protein product: CASSFGQTSSYEQYF. The complete variable domain, with remaining parts taken from reference TRBV28 and TRBJ2-7, reads DVKVTQSSRYLVKRTGEKVFLECVQDMDHENMFWYRQDPGLGLRLIYFSYDVKMKEKGDIPEGYSVSREKKERFSLILESASTNQTSMYLCASSFGQTSSYEQYFGPGTRLTVT.

V usage is TRBV13 and J usage is TRBJ1-1, with D unclear. Germline loops: CDR1 PRHDT, CDR2 FYEKMQ (reference sequence). The germline V and J ends were trimmed by 1 base and 4 bases, with 10 bases remaining between them. CDR3 size: 14 residues. As DNA, the CDR3 is TGTGCCAGCAGCTTAGCTGGAGGAGGCACTGAAGCTTTCTTT. Residues: CASSLAGGGTEAFF.

The chain is built from TRBV19 and TRBJ1-2, with 8 bases matching TRBD1. V lost 3 bases, J lost 7 bases, and 10 bases stayed unmatched. Per germline, CDR1 LNHDA and CDR2 SQIVND (reference sequence). The CDR3 is 15 residues long. The CDR3 sequence: CASSILDRVSRGYTF. The CDR3 DNA reads TGTGCCAGTAGTATTCTGGACAGGGTATCTCGTGGCTACACCTTC.

J is TRBJ2-7 and V is TRBV29-1; 7 positions match TRBD2. Unmatched junction bases numbered 12, after V lost 4 bases and J lost 6 bases. This CDR3 contains 14 residues. CDR1 SQVTM and CDR2 ANQGSEA come from the germline V gene. Here the CDR3 reads CSVGHSAGASEQYF. CDR3 DNA: TGCAGCGTTGGACACTCCGCGGGAGCCTCCGAGCAGTACTTC.

This chain links TRBV9 with TRBJ2-2; TRBD1 matches 8 bases. Germline CDR1 SGDLS, CDR2 YYNGEE. The CDR3 length is 16 residues. V was pared by 1 base and J by 5 bases, with 7 bases of the junction left unmatched. CDR3 in DNA: TGTGCCAGCAGCGTAATCCAGGGGGCGCGTACCGGGGAGCTGTTTTTT. Amino acid sequence: CASSVIQGARTGELFF.

This rearrangement joins TRBV2 to TRBJ2-5; 10 nucleotides align to TRBD1. V was clipped by 8 bases and J by 3 bases; unmatched bases: 3. Germline lookup yields CDR1 SNHLY and CDR2 FYNNEI. CDR3 length: 13 amino acids. Here the CDR3 reads CASYGTGEETQYF. For the CDR3, the DNA is TGTGCCAGCTACGGGACAGGGGAAGAGACCCAGTACTTC.

The chain employs TRBV4-2 and TRBJ2-3, with 7 bases matching TRBD2. After removal of 1 base from V and 6 bases from J, the junction contained 13 bases not matched to a gene. CDR3 size: 17 residues. The germline V gene has CDR1 LGHNA and CDR2 YNFKEQ. The CDR3 DNA reads as TGTGCCAGCAGCCAAGTCGGTTCCAGCGGGAAGCTGGATACGCAGTATTTT. It encodes CASSQVGSSGKLDTQYF.

The V call is TRBV9, the J call TRBJ1-3; D is uncertain. Germline V gene data show CDR1 as SGDLS and CDR2 as YYNGEE. The V gene lost 2 bases and the J gene lost 2 bases, with 14 bases spanning the gap. The CDR3 sequence is 16 residues long. The chain's CDR3 is CASSVTPAQAGNTIYF. The CDR3 DNA follows: TGTGCCAGCAGCGTCACCCCCGCGCAGGCTGGAAACACCATATATTTT.

The genes are TRBV19 and TRBJ2-5; TRBD2 agrees at 9 bases. Germline V gene sequence: CDR1 LNHDA, CDR2 SQIVND (reference sequence). Trimming at V came to 0 bases and at J to 11 bases, leaving 16 bases not matched to a gene. The CDR3 has 17 residues. CDR3 sequence reads: CASSIDPAGGLVREQYF. The CDR3, as DNA: TGTGCCAGTAGTATAGATCCAGCGGGAGGACTCGTAAGGGAGCAGTACTTC.

This chain joins TRBV19 and TRBJ2-1; TRBD2 matches 8 bases. The CDR3 runs to 15 residues. Germline assignment: CDR1 LNHDA and CDR2 SQIVND (reference sequence). J was trimmed by 5 bases and V by 3 bases; bases with no gene match: 6. DNA of the CDR3: TGTGCCAGTAGTATTACTAGCGGAAGCCACAATGAGCAGTTCTTC. Protein product: CASSITSGSHNEQFF.

The chain is built from TRBV9 and TRBJ2-5; TRBD2 is a possible D gene (5 bases). Looked up from germline, CDR1 is SGDLS and CDR2 is YYNGEE. Trimming cost V 3 bases and J 7 bases, with 13 bases left between them. The CDR3 has 13 residues. The CDR3 DNA sequence: TGTGCCAGCAGCGAAGAGCCCAGCGGGACCCAGTACTTC. Residues: CASSEEPSGTQYF.

The chain has TRBV2 and TRBJ2-3; 9 nucleotides match TRBD1. The CDR3 is 15 residues long. Germline V gene lookup returns CDR1 SNHLY and CDR2 FYNNEI. Losses at the gene ends were 6 bases for V and 3 bases for J; bases not matched to a gene: 7. CDR3 nucleotides: TGTGCCAGCAGCAACAGGGGGCAAAGGACAGATACGCAGTATTTT. As protein: CASSNRGQRTDTQYF.

This chain links TRBV30 with TRBJ2-5; TRBD1 might be the D (7 bases). V was clipped by 2 bases and J by 5 bases, with 18 bases between them. Germline CDR1 reads GTSNPN; CDR2 reads SVGIG (reference sequence). The CDR3 is 15 amino acids. The CDR3: CAWSLTRGRRETQYF. DNA of the CDR3: TGTGCCTGGAGTTTGACTAGGGGGCGACGGGAGACCCAGTACTTC.

The CDR3 loop reads CASSGGAGNQPQHF. As DNA, the CDR3 is TGTGCCAGTAGCGGGGGGGCGGGCAATCAGCCCCAGCATTTT. The chain joins TRBV19 to TRBJ1-5; tentatively, D is TRBD1 (6 bases). Germline V gives CDR1 LNHDA, CDR2 SQIVND (reference sequence). CDR3 length equals 14 residues. V gave up 6 bases and J gave up 2 bases, with 11 bases separating them.

The chain has TRBV15 and TRBJ2-1; 7 nucleotides match TRBD2. In germline, CDR1 is LNHNV, CDR2 YYDKDF (reference sequence). V lost 6 bases, J lost 0 bases, and 11 bases stayed unmatched. The CDR3 is 17 residues long. The CDR3 nucleotides are TGTGCCACCAGTGGAAGGGCTAGCGGAAGCTCCTACAATGAGCAGTTCTTC. Protein sequence: CATSGRASGSSYNEQFF.

The chain carries TRBV6-1 and TRBJ2-1, with a possible D match to TRBD2 (5 bases). CDR1 MNHNS and CDR2 SASEGT come from the germline V gene. Between the trimmed V and J ends, which lost 7 bases and 9 bases, there was a span of 10 bases. The CDR3 loop spans 11 amino acids. The CDR3 DNA reads as TGTGCCAGCACCCTAGCTATTGAGCAGTTCTTC. Protein product: CASTLAIEQFF.

The chain recombines TRBV7-9 with TRBJ2-7, with D possibly matching TRBD1 (6 bases). Germline V gives CDR1 SEHNR, CDR2 FQNEAQ (reference sequence). Trimming removed 5 bases from V and 6 bases from J, with 14 bases in between. The CDR3 spans 13 residues. Here the CDR3 DNA reads TGTGCCAGCAGCCCGAGTCTAGGGGGCGAGCAGTACTTC. Its translation: CASSPSLGGEQYF.

This sequence joins TRBV30 and TRBJ2-2; D is uncertain. The CDR3 runs 13 residues. Germline V gene data show CDR1 as GTSNPN and CDR2 as SVGIG (reference sequence). Trimming shortened V by 2 bases and J by 1 base, and 5 bases separated the two germline ends. CDR3 DNA sequence: TGTGCCTGGAGTTCCGTGAACACCGGGGAGCTGTTTTTT. This codes for CAWSSVNTGELFF.

This chain connects TRBV11-3 to TRBJ2-7; D may be TRBD1 (6 bases). Per germline, CDR1 SGHNT and CDR2 YENEEA. The CDR3 has 13 residues. Trimming stripped 6 bases from V and 5 bases from J, with 14 bases between. CDR3 coding DNA: TGTGCCAGCAGTCCGACAGGCCCCCACGAGCAGTACTTC. Protein: CASSPTGPHEQYF. The whole variable domain, filled in from reference TRBV11-3 and TRBJ2-7, reads EAGVVQSPRYKIIEKKQPVAFWCNPISGHNTLYWYLQNLGQGPELLIRYENEEAVDDSQLPKDRFSAERLKGVDSTLKIQPAELGDSAVYLCASSPTGPHEQYFGPGTRLTVT.

This chain links TRBV27 with TRBJ2-5; D is undetermined. The germline V and J ends were trimmed by 3 bases and 5 bases, with 10 bases remaining between them. The CDR3 spans 13 residues. From germline, CDR1 is MNHEY and CDR2 SMNVEV (reference sequence). CDR3 residues: CASSLRVRETQYF. The CDR3, as DNA: TGTGCCAGCAGTTTGAGAGTCAGGGAGACCCAGTACTTC.

V and J are TRBV10-3 and TRBJ2-1; the D gene is possibly TRBD2 (7 bases). The germline V gene has CDR1 ENHRY and CDR2 SYGVKD. Trimming stripped 4 bases from V and 12 bases from J, with 13 bases between. This CDR3 has 12 amino acids. The CDR3, as DNA: TGTGCCATCAGTGGCGGGGGCCCGCGGCAGTTCTTC. This translates into CAISGGGPRQFF.

DNA for the CDR3: TGTGCCAGCAGTTTATCCTTTCTTACAGGGAAACATCAGCCCCAGCATTTT. Amino acid sequence: CASSLSFLTGKHQPQHF. The chain links TRBV28 to TRBJ1-5; weak D call: TRBD1 (6 bases). The V gene's germline CDR1 is MDHEN and CDR2 SYDVKM. The CDR3 totals 17 residues. V lost 1 base and J 5 bases, leaving 18 bases between the germline ends.

The chain joins TRBV9 to TRBJ1-1; no firm D call. The CDR3 length is 14 residues. V lost 0 bases, J lost 1 base, and 7 bases lay in between. CDR1 is SGDLS, CDR2 YYNGEE, per germline. CDR3 sequence: CASSVDGANTEAFF. In DNA, the CDR3 is TGTGCCAGCAGCGTAGATGGAGCGAACACTGAAGCTTTCTTT.

V gene TRBV30 combines with J gene TRBJ2-7, with 11 bases fitting TRBD2. This CDR3 spans 15 amino acids. V lost 3 bases and J lost 2; bases outside the gene matches: 6. Looked up from germline, CDR1 is GTSNPN and CDR2 is SVGIG (reference sequence). This CDR3 is CAWRAGLAAAYEQYF. The DNA of the CDR3 is TGTGCCTGGAGGGCGGGACTAGCGGCGGCCTACGAGCAGTACTTC.

As concerns this clone: Other DNA sequences from this sample encode an identical CDR3 as well. The chain employs TRBV28 and TRBJ2-7, with 7 bases that match TRBD1. This CDR3 has 14 residues. V gave up 6 bases and J gave up 0 bases; unmatched junction bases: 5. The germline V gene has CDR1 MDHEN and CDR2 SYDVKM. CDR3 sequence reads: CASSDREGSYEQYF. The CDR3 nucleotides read TGTGCCAGCAGCGACAGGGAAGGCTCCTACGAGCAGTACTTC.

This chain connects TRBV5-1 to TRBJ2-7, with D tentatively TRBD1 (7 bases). This CDR3 contains 15 residues. CDR1 and CDR2 (germline): SGHRS, YFSETQ. V was cut by 2 bases and J by 0 bases, with 12 bases left in between. The CDR3 reads CASSFSGGSSYEQYF. As DNA, the CDR3 is TGCGCCAGCAGCTTTTCAGGGGGGAGCTCCTACGAGCAGTACTTC.

For this clone: Different DNA sequences within this sample yield the same CDR3. This rearrangement joins TRBV6-5 to TRBJ2-1; 7 nucleotides match TRBD2. CDR3 length equals 16 residues. V was clipped by 2 bases and J by 6 bases; unmatched bases: 10. Germline CDR1 and CDR2: MNHEY and SVGAGI. Here the CDR3 reads CASSYKRGLPGNEQFF. CDR3 DNA sequence: TGTGCCAGCAGTTACAAGCGGGGTCTACCGGGCAATGAGCAGTTCTTC.

The chain couples TRBV7-9 to TRBJ1-4; D gene ambiguous. Deletions cut 5 bases from V and 4 bases from J, with 11 bases between. CDR1 and CDR2 from the germline V gene are SEHNR and FQNEAQ (reference sequence). The CDR3 sequence is 14 residues long. DNA for the CDR3: TGTGCCAGCAGCGGCGGGCAGAGTAATGAAAAACTGTTTTTT. Its translation is CASSGGQSNEKLFF. The full variable domain, its missing parts supplied by reference TRBV7-9 and TRBJ1-4, is DTGVSQNPRHKITKRGQNVTFRCDPISEHNRLYWYRQTLGQGPEFLTYFQNEAQLEKSRLLSDRFSAERPKGSFSTLEIQRTEQGDSAMYLCASSGGQSNEKLFFGSGTQLSVL.